This TCR beta chain stems from a study of OX40 agonist ivuxolimab in advanced cancers. Study-wide context: The patients received agonistic anti-OX40 (CD134) antibody ivuxolimab. Findings and limits, study-wide: Partial responders receiving 0.1-3.0 mg/kg showed among the lowest clonal expansion. Dosing at 0.1 to 3.0 mg/kg was accompanied by clonal expansion of CD4+ and CD8+ blood T cells by week 6.

Assay used: immunoSEQ multiplex PCR; TCRdb lists only in-frame clones, some missing. The data contain tens of thousands of clones, about 85% of them singletons. The count of this clone is one. Its matching antigen is unknown. Germline V gene data show CDR1 as SEHNR and CDR2 as FQNEAQ (reference sequence). The CDR3 runs to 13 residues. Trimming removed 6 bases at V and 1 base at J, with 9 bases between. The sample was CD4+ or CD8+ T cells sorted from blood, taken in a trial of the OX40 agonist ivuxolimab. The genes are TRBV7-9 and TRBJ2-5, with D perhaps assigned TRBD1 or TRBD2 (5 bases each). The source of this sequence is an adult with an advanced solid tumor such as melanoma, head and neck, liver or kidney cancer. In DNA, the CDR3 is TGTGCCAGCAGTCCCGGGGCCCAAGAGACCCAGTACTTC. This encodes CASSPGAQETQYF.